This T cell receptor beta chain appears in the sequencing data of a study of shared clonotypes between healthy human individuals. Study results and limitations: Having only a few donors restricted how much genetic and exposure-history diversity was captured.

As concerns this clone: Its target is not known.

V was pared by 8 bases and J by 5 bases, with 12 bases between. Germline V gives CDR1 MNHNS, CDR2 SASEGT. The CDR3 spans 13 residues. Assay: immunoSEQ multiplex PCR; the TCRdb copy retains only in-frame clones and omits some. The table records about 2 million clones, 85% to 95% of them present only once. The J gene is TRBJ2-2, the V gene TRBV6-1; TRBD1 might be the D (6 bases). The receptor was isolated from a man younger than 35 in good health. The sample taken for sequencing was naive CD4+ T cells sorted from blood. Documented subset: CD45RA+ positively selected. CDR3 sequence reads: CASYPGTTGELFF. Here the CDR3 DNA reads TGTGCCAGCTATCCCGGGACAACCGGGGAGCTGTTTTTT.